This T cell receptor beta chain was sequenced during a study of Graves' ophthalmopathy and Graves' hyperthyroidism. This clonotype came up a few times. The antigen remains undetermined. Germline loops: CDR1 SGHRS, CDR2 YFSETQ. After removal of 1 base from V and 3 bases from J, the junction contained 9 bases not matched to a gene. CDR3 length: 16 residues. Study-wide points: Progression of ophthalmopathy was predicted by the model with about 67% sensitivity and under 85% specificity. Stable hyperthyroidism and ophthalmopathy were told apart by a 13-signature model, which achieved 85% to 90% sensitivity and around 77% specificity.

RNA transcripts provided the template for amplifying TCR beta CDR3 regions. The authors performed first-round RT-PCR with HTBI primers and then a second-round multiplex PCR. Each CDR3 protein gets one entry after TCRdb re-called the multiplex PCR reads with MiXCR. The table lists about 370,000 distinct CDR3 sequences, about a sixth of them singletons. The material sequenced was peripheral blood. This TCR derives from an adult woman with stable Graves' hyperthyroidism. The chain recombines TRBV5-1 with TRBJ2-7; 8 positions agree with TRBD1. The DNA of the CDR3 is TGCGCCAGCAGCTTGCGTCACGACAGGGGATACTACGAGCAGTACTTC. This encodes CASSLRHDRGYYEQYF.